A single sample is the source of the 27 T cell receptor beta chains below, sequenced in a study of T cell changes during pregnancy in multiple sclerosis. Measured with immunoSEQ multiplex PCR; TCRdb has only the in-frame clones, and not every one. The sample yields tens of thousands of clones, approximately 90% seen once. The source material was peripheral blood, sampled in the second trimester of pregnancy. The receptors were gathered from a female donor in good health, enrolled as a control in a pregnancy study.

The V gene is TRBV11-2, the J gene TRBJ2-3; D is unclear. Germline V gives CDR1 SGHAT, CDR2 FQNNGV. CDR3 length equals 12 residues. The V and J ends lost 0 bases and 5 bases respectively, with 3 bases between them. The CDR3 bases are TGTGCCAGCAGCTTAGATAGAGATACGCAGTATTTT. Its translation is CASSLDRDTQYF. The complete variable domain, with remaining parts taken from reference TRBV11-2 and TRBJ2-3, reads EAGVAQSPRYKIIEKRQSVAFWCNPISGHATLYWYQQILGQGPKLLIQFQNNGVVDDSQLPKDRFSAERLKGVDSTLKIQPAKLEDSAVYLCASSLDRDTQYFGPGTRLTVL.

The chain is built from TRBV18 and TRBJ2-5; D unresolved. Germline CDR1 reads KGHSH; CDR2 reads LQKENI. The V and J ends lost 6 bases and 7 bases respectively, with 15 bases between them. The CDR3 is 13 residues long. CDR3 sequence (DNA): TGTGCCAGCTCTATTGCAGCGAGGAGGACCCAGTACTTC. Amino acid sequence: CASSIAARRTQYF.

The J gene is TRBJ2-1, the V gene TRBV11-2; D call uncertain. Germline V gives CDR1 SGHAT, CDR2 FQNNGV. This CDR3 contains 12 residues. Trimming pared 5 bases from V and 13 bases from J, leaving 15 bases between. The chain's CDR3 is CASSPPGVSQFF. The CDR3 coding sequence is TGTGCCAGCAGCCCTCCCGGAGTCAGCCAGTTCTTC.

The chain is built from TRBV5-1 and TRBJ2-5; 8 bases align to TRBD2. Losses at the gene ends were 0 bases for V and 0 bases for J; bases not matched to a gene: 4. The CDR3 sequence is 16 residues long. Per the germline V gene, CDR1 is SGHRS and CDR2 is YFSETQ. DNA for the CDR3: TGCGCCAGCAGCTTGGGACTAGCGAAGTACCAAGAGACCCAGTACTTC. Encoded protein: CASSLGLAKYQETQYF.

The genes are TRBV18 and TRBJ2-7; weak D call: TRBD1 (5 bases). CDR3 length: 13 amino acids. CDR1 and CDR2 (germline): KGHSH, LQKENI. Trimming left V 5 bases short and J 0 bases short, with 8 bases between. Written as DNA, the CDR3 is TGTGCCAGCTCATCCACAGGCTCCTACGAGCAGTACTTC. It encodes CASSSTGSYEQYF.

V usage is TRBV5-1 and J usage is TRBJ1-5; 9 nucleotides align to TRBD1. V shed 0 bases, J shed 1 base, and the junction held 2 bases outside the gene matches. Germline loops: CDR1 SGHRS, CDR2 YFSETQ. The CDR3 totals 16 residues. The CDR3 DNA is TGCGCCAGCAGCTTGGGGGACAGGGAGAGCAATCAGCCCCAGCATTTT. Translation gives CASSLGDRESNQPQHF.

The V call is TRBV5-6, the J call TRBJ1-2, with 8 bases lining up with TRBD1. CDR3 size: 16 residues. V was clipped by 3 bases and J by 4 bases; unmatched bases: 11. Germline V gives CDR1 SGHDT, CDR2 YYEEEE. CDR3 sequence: CASSSLRTGNIYGYTF. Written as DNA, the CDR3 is TGTGCCAGCAGCTCCCTCCGGACAGGGAATATCTATGGCTACACCTTC. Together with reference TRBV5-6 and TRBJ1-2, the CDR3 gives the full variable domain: DAGVTQSPTHLIKTRGQQVTLRCSPKSGHDTVSWYQQALGQGPQFIFQYYEEEERQRGNFPDRFSGHQFPNYSSELNVNALLLGDSALYLCASSSLRTGNIYGYTFGSGTRLTVV.

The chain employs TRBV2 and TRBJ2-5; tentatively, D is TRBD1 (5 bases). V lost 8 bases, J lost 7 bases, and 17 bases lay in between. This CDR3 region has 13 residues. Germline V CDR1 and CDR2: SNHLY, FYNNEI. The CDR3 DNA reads TGTGCCAGCTCCTCCACGAAGGGGTCGACCCAGTACTTC. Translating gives CASSSTKGSTQYF.

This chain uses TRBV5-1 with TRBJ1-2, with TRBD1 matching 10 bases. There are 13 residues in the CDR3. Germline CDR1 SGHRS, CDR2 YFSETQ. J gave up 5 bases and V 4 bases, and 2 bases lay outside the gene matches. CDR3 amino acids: CASSGQGVYGYTF. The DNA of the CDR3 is TGCGCCAGCAGCGGACAGGGGGTGTATGGCTACACCTTC.

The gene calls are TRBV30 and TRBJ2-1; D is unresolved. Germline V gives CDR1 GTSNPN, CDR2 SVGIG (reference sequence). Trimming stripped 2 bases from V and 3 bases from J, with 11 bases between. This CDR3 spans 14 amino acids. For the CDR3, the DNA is TGTGCCTGGAGTCTAAGCGCAGACTACAATGAGCAGTTCTTC. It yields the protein CAWSLSADYNEQFF.

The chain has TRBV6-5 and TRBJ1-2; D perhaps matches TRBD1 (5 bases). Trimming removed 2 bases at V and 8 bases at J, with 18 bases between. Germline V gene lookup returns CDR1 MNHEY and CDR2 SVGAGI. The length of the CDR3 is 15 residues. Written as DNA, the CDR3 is TGTGCCAGCAGTTACGGGGGAAGGGGAGGTTTAGGCTACACCTTC. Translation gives CASSYGGRGGLGYTF.

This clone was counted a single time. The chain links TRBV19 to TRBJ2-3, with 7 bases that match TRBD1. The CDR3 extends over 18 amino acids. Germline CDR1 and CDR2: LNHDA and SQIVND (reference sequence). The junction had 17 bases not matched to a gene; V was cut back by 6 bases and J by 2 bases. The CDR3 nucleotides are TGTGCCAGTAGCCTATCCGGGACAGCCGTTCCGTCCACAGATACGCAGTATTTT. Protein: CASSLSGTAVPSTDTQYF.

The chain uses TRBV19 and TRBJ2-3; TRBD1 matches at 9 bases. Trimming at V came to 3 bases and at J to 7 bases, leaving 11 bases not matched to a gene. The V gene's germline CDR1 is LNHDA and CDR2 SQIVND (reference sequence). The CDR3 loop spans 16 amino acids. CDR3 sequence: CASSISVTGGMYTQYF. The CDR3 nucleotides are TGTGCCAGTAGTATCTCAGTGACAGGGGGTATGTATACGCAGTATTTT.

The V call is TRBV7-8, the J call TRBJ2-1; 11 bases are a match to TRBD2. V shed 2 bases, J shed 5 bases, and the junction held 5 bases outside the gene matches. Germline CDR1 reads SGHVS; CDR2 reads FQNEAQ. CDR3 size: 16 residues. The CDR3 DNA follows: TGTGCCAGCAGCTTAATGGGACTAGCGGTTAACAATGAGCAGTTCTTC. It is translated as CASSLMGLAVNNEQFF.

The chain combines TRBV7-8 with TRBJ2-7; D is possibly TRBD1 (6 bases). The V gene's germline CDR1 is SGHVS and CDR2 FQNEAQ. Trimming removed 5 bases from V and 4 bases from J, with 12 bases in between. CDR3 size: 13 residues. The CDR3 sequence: CASSPGQSYEQYF. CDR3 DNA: TGTGCCAGCAGCCCCGGACAGTCATACGAGCAGTACTTC.

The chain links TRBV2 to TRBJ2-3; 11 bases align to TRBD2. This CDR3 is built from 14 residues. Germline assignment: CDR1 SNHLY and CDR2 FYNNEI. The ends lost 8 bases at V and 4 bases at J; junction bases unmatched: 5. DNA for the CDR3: TGTGCCAGCCTTAGCGGGGGGGCCTCAGATACGCAGTATTTT. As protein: CASLSGGASDTQYF.

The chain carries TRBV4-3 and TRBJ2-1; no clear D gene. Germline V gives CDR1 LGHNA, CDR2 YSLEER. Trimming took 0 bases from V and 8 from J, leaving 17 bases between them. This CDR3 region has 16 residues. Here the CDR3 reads CASSQDLGEISDEQFF. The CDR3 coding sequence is TGCGCCAGCAGCCAAGATCTCGGAGAGATAAGTGATGAGCAGTTCTTC.

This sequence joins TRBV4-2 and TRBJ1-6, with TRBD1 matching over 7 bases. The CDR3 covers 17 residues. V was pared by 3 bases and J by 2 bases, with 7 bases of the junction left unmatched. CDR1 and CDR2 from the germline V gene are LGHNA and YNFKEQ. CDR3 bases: TGTGCCAGCAGCCATATACAGGGGTTACCCTATAATTCACCCCTCCACTTT. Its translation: CASSHIQGLPYNSPLHF.

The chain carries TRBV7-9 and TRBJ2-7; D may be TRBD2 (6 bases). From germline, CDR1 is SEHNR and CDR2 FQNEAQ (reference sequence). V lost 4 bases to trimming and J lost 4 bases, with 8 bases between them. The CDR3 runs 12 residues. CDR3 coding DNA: TGTGCCAGCAGCTCGGACTATTACGAGCAGTACTTC. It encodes CASSSDYYEQYF.

The CDR3 spells CASSLGLAGGPETQYF. The CDR3 coding sequence is TGCGCCAGCAGCCTGGGACTAGCGGGAGGGCCTGAGACCCAGTACTTC. V gene TRBV5-1 combines with J gene TRBJ2-5; TRBD2 aligns across 16 bases. Per the germline V gene, CDR1 is SGHRS and CDR2 is YFSETQ. The CDR3 has 16 amino acids. The V gene end was trimmed by 4 bases and the J gene end by 5 bases; junction bases not matched to a gene: 5.

The CDR3 spells CASSQRLTGELFF. The CDR3 DNA reads as TGCGCCAGCAGCCAACGTCTTACCGGGGAGCTGTTTTTT. V usage is TRBV4-3 and J usage is TRBJ2-2; D remains unclear. This CDR3 region has 13 residues. The germline V and J ends were trimmed by 2 bases and 5 bases, with 6 bases remaining between them. The germline V gene has CDR1 LGHNA and CDR2 YSLEER.

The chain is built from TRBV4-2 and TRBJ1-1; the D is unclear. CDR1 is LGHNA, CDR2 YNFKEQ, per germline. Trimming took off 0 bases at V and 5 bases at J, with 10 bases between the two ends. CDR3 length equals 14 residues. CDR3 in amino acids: CASSQDRRETEAFF. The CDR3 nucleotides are TGTGCCAGCAGCCAAGATAGAAGGGAGACTGAAGCTTTCTTT.

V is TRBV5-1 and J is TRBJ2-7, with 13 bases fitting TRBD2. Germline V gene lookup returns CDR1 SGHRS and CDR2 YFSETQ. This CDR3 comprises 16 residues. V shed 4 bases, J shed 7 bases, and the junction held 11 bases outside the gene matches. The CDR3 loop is CASSPRTSGGPREQYF. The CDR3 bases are TGCGCCAGCAGCCCGAGGACTAGCGGGGGCCCAAGGGAGCAGTACTTC.

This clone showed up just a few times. The CDR3 region has the DNA TGTGCCAGCAGCTTGCAGGGGGCGGCCGGGGAGCTGTTTTTT. Its translation is CASSLQGAAGELFF. The V and J genes are TRBV5-8 and TRBJ2-2; 8 positions match TRBD1. Germline CDR1 and CDR2: SGHTS and YDEGEE. This CDR3 has 14 amino acids. The J segment lost 6 bases and the V segment lost 1 base, leaving 2 bases of the junction unmatched.

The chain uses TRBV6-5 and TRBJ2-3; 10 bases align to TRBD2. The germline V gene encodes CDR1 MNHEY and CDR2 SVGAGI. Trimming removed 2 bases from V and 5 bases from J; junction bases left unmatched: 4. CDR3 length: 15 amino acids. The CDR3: CASSYLAGERDTQYF. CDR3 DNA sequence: TGTGCCAGCAGTTACCTAGCGGGAGAAAGAGATACGCAGTATTTT.

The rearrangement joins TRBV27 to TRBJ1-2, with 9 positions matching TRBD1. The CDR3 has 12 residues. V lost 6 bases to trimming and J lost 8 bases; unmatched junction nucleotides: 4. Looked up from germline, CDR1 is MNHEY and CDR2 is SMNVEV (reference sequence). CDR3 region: CASRITGGGYTF. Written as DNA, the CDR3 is TGTGCCAGCAGAATAACAGGGGGCGGCTACACCTTC.

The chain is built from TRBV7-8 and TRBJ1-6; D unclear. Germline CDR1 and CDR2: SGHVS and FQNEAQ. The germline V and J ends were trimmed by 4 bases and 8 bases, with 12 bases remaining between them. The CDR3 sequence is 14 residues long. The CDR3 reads CASSSDGDYSPLHF. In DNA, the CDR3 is TGTGCCAGCAGCTCAGACGGAGACTATTCACCCCTCCACTTT.